This TCR beta chain was found in a study of blood T cell repertoires in COVID-19. On the study more broadly: There were acute and convalescent COVID-19 samples, and they came from the United States, Italy and Spain. T cells, B-cell-depleted T cells, or PBMCs supplied cDNA or gDNA.

Authors' analysis steps: Using reference gene primer amplification, nucleated cell counts were estimated. Sequencing was performed with immunoSEQ multiplex PCR; in TCRdb, only in-frame clones are kept and a portion is missing. Clone size and the V and J calls come from that table; the DNA yielded D and trimming. The sample contains about 380,000 clones, about 80% of which appear only once. Germline CDR1 reads SGHDT; CDR2 reads YYEEEE. CDR3 size: 15 residues. The ends lost 3 bases at V and 2 bases at J; junction bases unmatched: 6. J is TRBJ2-5 and V is TRBV5-6; the match to TRBD1 covers 8 bases. The sequenced sample consisted of peripheral blood. The TCR originated in a human donor with acute or convalescent COVID-19. The donor label of this sample is uncertain. For the CDR3, the DNA is TGTGCCAGCAGCTACAGAACAGGGGGACAAGAGACCCAGTACTTC. Translated, it gives CASSYRTGGQETQYF.